This T cell receptor beta chain was captured by sequencing in a study of beta chain features in type 1 diabetes. General study results and limits: The naive, central memory and Treg TCRB repertoires of patients appeared to be more similar to one another than those of healthy donors. Shorter templates might be favored by PCR, equally in patients and controls.

This clone has a handful of counts. The target antigen is unknown. The CDR3 has 12 residues. Germline CDR1 SGHAT, CDR2 FQDESV (reference sequence). Trimming removed 11 bases at V and 8 bases at J, with 15 bases between. One heparinised blood draw averaging around 0.12 L was given by each donor. Cell sorting via CD45RO/CCR7/CD25/CD127/CD95/CD27 was performed to obtain CD4+ naive, central memory, regulatory and stem cell-like memory cells. The whole isolated RNA underwent reverse transcription, so sequencing captured expressed TCRB transcripts. Clones were sequenced by immunoSEQ multiplex PCR, and TCRdb holds only the in-frame ones, with some missing. The table records about 360,000 clones, over 10% of them present only once.

This TCR derives from a man aged 18 to 29 in good health. The sample was naive CD4+ T cells from blood. This chain uses TRBV11-1 with TRBJ2-2, with D perhaps TRBD1 (5 bases). The CDR3 DNA follows: TGTGCCGTACACAATCCAGGGGGGGAGCTGTTTTTT. This gives the protein CAVHNPGGELFF.